The sequence of this TCR beta chain was determined in a study of T cell responses to AZD1222 COVID-19 vaccine. Study summary: Pooling was applied to second doses at about 4 or about 12 weeks.

Clones were read by immunoSEQ multiplex PCR, and TCRdb kept only the in-frame ones, dropping some. This table has about 99,000 clones, roughly 90% appearing once. With respect to this clone: What it binds is unknown.

Notes on the study in general: Two AZD1222 doses significantly raised spike-specific TCR breadth and depth over controls. There were mostly white British donors and more females than males, and clonal diversity was possibly underestimated. Only after the peak T cell response were repertoires sampled.

CDR3 size: 16 residues. The germline gives CDR1 SQVTM, CDR2 ANQGSEA. V shed 8 bases and J 1 base; nucleotides not matched to a gene: 7. This specimen was peripheral blood, taken on day 0 of AZD1222 vaccination. The rearrangement joins TRBV29-1 to TRBJ2-1, with 14 bases that match TRBD2. This sequence originates from an adult in good health. This chain's CDR3 is CSSRTSGRISYNEQFF. The CDR3 DNA reads TGCAGCTCACGGACTAGCGGGAGGATTTCCTACAATGAGCAGTTCTTC.